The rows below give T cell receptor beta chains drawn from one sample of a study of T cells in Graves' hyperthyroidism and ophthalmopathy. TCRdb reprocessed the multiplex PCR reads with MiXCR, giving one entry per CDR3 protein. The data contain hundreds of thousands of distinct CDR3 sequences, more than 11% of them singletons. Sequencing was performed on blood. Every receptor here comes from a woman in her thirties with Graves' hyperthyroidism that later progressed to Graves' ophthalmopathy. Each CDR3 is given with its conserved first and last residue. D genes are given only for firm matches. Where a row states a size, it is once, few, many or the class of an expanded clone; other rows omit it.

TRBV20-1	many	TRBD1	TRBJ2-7	TGCAGTGCCCGGACAGGGCGGGACTTCTACGAGCAGTACTTC	CSARTGRDFYEQYF
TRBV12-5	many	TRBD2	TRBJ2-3	TGTGCTAGTGGTTTGGTACCCGGACGGGGACTAGCGGGAAAGACAGATACGCAGTATTTT	CASGLVPGRGLAGKTDTQYF
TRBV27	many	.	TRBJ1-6	TGTGCCAGCAGTTTTTCAGGGAGCAATTCACCCCTCCACTTT	CASSFSGSNSPLHF
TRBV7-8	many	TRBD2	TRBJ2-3	TGTGCCAGCAGCTTCTCCGAGGGACTAGGTACGCAGTATTTT	CASSFSEGLGTQYF
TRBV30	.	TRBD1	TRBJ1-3	TGTGCCTGGAGTTCCGGGACAGGGGGTTGGGACACCATATATTTT	CAWSSGTGGWDTIYF
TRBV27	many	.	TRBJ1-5	TGTGCCAGCAGTTTGATAAGGGGTGGGGAGCCCCAGCATTTT	CASSLIRGGEPQHF
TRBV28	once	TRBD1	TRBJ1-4	TGTGCCAGCAGTTTCCCTACCTCGACAGGGAGCCATGAAAAACTGTTTTTT	CASSFPTSTGSHEKLFF
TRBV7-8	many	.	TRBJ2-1	TGTGCCAGCAGCTTAGAGGTCTTGTCTAGCCATCCCCACAATGAGCAGTTCTTC	CASSLEVLSSHPHNEQFF
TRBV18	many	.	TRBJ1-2	TGTGCCAGCTCACCACTGGACGAGGGAAGGGCTTATGGCTACACCTTC	CASSPLDEGRAYGYTF
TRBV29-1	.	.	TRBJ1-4	TGCAGCGTTGAAGCGCCGGGGGGAGGAAAACTGTTTTTT	CSVEAPGGGKLFF
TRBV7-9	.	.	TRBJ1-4	TGTGCCAGCAGCGCTTCGGACAGCTCTAATGAAAAACTGTTTTTT	CASSASDSSNEKLFF
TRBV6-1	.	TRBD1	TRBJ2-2	TGTGCCACCCGGACAGGCCGGGCCGGGGAGCTGTTTTTT	CATRTGRAGELFF
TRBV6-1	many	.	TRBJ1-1	TGTGCCAGCAGTTCCCACCAACTGCGGAACACTGAAGCTTTCTTT	CASSSHQLRNTEAFF
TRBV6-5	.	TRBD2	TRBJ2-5	TGTGCCAGCAGTTTAGCGGGAGCTGAGGAGACCCAGTACTTC	CASSLAGAEETQYF
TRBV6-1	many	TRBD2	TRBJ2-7	TGTGCCACCTTACCGGGACTAGCTAATCACGAGCAGTACTTC	CATLPGLANHEQYF
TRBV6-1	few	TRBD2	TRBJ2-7	TGTGCCAGCATACAGGCCTCGGGGGGCGAGCAGTACTTC	CASIQASGGEQYF
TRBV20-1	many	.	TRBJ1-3	TGCAGTGCTAGAGATCAGGGCACCTCCTCTGGAAACACCATATATTTT	CSARDQGTSSGNTIYF
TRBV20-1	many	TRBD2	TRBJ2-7	TGCAGTGCTAGAGATTCCGGGGGGAGCTCCTACGAGCAGTACTTC	CSARDSGGSSYEQYF
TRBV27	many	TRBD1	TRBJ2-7	TGTGCCAGCAGCAGACAGGGCGGCTACGAGCAGTACTTC	CASSRQGGYEQYF
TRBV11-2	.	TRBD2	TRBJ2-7	TGTGCCAGCAGCTTCGGACTAGCGGGAGGGCCGTCCTACGAGCAGTACTTC	CASSFGLAGGPSYEQYF
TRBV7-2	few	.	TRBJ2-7	TGTGCCAGCAGCTTTCAGGTCCACGAGCAGTACTTC	CASSFQVHEQYF
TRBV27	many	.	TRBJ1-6	TGTGCCAGCAGGAAAGGTGGGGACTTCTCCTATAATTCACCCCTCCACTTT	CASRKGGDFSYNSPLHF
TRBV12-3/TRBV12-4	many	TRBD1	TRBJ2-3	TGTGCCAGCAGTTCACAGGGGGCGGTATCTGATACGCAGTATTTT	CASSSQGAVSDTQYF
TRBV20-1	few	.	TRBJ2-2	TGCAGTGCTAGCGAAGTCCGGGCCCCAGGGGACACCGGGGAGCTGTTTTTT	CSASEVRAPGDTGELFF
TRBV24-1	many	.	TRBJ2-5	TGTGCCACCAGTGATTTGGGGGGGGGACAGCGACAAGAGACCCAGTACTTC	CATSDLGGGQRQETQYF
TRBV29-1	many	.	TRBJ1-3	TGCAGCGTTGAAGACACAGGGTTTGGAAACACCATATATTTT	CSVEDTGFGNTIYF
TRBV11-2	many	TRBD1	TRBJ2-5	TGTGCCAGCAGCGTCCCCACAGGGGTCTCCCAAGAGACCCAGTACTTC	CASSVPTGVSQETQYF
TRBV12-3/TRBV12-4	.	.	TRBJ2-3	TGTGCCAGCAGTTTAGGTACGGGGGACTCTCATACGCAGTATTTT	CASSLGTGDSHTQYF
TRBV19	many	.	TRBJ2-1	TGTGCCAGTAGTAGGGGGGCCTACAATGAGCAGTTCTTC	CASSRGAYNEQFF
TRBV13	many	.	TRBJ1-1	TGTGCCAGCAGCTTAGAGGGGCAGGGGCCCTTGACTGAAGCTTTCTTT	CASSLEGQGPLTEAFF
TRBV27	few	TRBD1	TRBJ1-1	TGTGCCAGCAGTGAACAGGGGGCAGGGACTGAAGCTTTCTTT	CASSEQGAGTEAFF
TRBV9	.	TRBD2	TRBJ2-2	TGTGCCAGCAGCATTAGCGGGCCCAACACCGGGGAGCTGTTTTTT	CASSISGPNTGELFF
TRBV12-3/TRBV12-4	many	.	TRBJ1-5	TGTGCCAGCAGTCCAAGAGGGATGTGGACAGATAGCAATCAGCCCCAGCATTTT	CASSPRGMWTDSNQPQHF
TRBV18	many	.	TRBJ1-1	TGTGCCAGCTCGGAGGACAGATTCACTGAAGCTTTCTTT	CASSEDRFTEAFF
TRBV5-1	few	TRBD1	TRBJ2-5	TGCGCCAGCAGCTTACAGGGGGAGACCCAAGAAGAGACCCAGTACTTC	CASSLQGETQEETQYF
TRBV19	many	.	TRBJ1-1	TGTGCCAGTAGTATAAACGAGGGGACTGAAGCTTTCTTT	CASSINEGTEAFF
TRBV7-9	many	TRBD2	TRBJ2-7	TGTGCCAGCAGCCTGACTAGCGGGGGTTTCTCCTACGAGCAGTACTTC	CASSLTSGGFSYEQYF
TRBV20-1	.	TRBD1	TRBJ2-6	TGCAGTGCGATAACAGGGGGCGCCGGGGCCAACGTCCTGACTTTC	CSAITGGAGANVLTF
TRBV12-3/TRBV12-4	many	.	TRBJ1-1	TGTGCCAGCAGTTTAGGACTTGAAGCTTTCTTT	CASSLGLEAFF
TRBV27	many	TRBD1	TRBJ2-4	TGTGCCAGCATCACCGACAGGGTAGCCAAAAACATTCAGTACTTC	CASITDRVAKNIQYF
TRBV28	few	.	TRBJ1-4	TGTGCCACCAGGGGCGGGGGGCAATCTAATGAAAAACTGTTTTTT	CATRGGGQSNEKLFF
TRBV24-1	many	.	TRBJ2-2	TGTGCCACCAGTGATCCGGGTGCGTTGGGCCCCACCGGGGAGCTGTTTTTT	CATSDPGALGPTGELFF
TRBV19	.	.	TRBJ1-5	TGTGCCACCCGGAAGGGTTTGGGTCAGCCCCAGCATTTT	CATRKGLGQPQHF
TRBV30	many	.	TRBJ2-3	TGTGCCTGGACAAAGGGTTCGGAAGATACGCAGTATTTT	CAWTKGSEDTQYF
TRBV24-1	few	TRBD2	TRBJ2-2	TGTGCCACCAGTGATTTGGCCCCGACTAGCGGGAAGTTCGGCACCGGGGAGCTGTTTTTT	CATSDLAPTSGKFGTGELFF
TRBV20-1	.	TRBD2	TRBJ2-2	TGCAGTGCTACCGCGGGAGGCGGGACCGGGAGGGAGCTGTTTTTT	CSATAGGGTGRELFF
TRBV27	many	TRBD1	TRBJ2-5	TGTGCCAGTGGACAGGGGCGCGAGACCCAGTACTTC	CASGQGRETQYF
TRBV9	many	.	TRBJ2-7	TGTGCCAGCAGCGCTCACCCAGACAGGATCAACGAGCAGTACTTC	CASSAHPDRINEQYF
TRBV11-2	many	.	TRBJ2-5	TGTGCCAGCAGCCAGTCTCGGGGTAAAGAGACCCAGTACTTC	CASSQSRGKETQYF
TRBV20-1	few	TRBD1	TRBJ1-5	TGCAGTGCTAGGAACTCAGGGGGGGGGCAGCCCCAGCATTTT	CSARNSGGGQPQHF
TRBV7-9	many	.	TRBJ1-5	TGTGCCAGCAGCTTTGGCGGGTCTAATAGCAATCAGCCCCAGCATTTT	CASSFGGSNSNQPQHF
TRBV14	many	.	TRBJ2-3	TGTGCCAGCAGCCAACTCACCACAGATACGCAGTATTTT	CASSQLTTDTQYF
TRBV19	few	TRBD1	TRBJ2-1	TGTGCCAGTAGTATAAGGCCGGGACAGGCTGGGAAGAGTGAGCAGTTCTTC	CASSIRPGQAGKSEQFF